The source of this T cell receptor (beta chain) is a study of beta chain features in type 1 diabetes. Worth noting for this clone: The antigen remains unidentified.

General study results and limits: TCRB CDR3s were moderately but significantly shorter in Type 1 diabetes patients in all four CD4+ subsets.

CDR1 and CDR2 from the germline V gene are SEHNR and FQNEAQ (reference sequence). V dropped 7 bases and J dropped 8; count of bases not matched to a gene: 10. The CDR3 spans 14 residues. As every portion of the isolated RNA was reverse transcribed, the sequencing read expressed TCRB transcripts. This table comes from immunoSEQ multiplex PCR, and its TCRdb copy is limited to in-frame clones, with some not included. The table has roughly 150,000 clones, about 7.9% seen once. This sequence originates from a man younger than 35 with type 1 diabetes. Sequenced material: central memory CD4+ T cells from blood. The chain recombines TRBV7-9 with TRBJ1-2, with TRBD1 identical over 10 bases. Here the CDR3 reads CASIQDRGPLGYTF. CDR3 nucleotides: TGTGCCAGCATCCAAGACAGGGGGCCTTTAGGCTACACCTTC.